This entry is about one T cell receptor (beta chain). This entry comes from a study of technical replicates of blood from a few donors. Sequencing was performed with immunoSEQ multiplex PCR; in TCRdb, only in-frame clones are kept and a portion is missing. The sample records about 67,000 clones, about 97% being singletons. CDR1 is SQVTM and CDR2 is ANQGSEA in the germline V gene. The trim removed 7 bases at V and 2 bases at J, leaving 0 bases unmatched. This CDR3 spans 11 amino acids. V and J are TRBV29-1 and TRBJ1-2, with 8 bases aligning to TRBD1. The sequence derives from a human donor in good health. Sample: T cells isolated from PBMCs. CDR3 nucleotide sequence: TGCAGCGGGACAGGGAACTATGGCTACACCTTC. This codes for CSGTGNYGYTF.